This TCR beta chain was identified in a study of CD8 T cells in ankylosing spondylitis. With regard to this clonotype: What it binds is not known.

Study-wide points: Seemingly characteristic of ankylosing spondylitis blood was a TCR beta motif consisting of under ten highly homologous variants. Before this, some motif variants had been reported in reactive arthritis synovial fluid and blood. CD8+ cells made up the disease-linked clones, which were relatively rare in peripheral blood. Matched ankylosing spondylitis synovial fluid reportedly showed significant enrichment of disease-linked clones.

By quantitative 5'-RACE with molecular barcodes, the TCR beta libraries were made. TCRdb reanalysed the 5' RACE reads using MiXCR and keeps one entry per CDR3 protein. The data hold around 490,000 distinct CDR3 sequences, with approximately 5% observed a single time. Germline values: CDR1 SGHTA, CDR2 FQGNSA. There are 15 residues in the CDR3. The V gene lost 6 bases and the J gene lost 2 bases, with 13 bases spanning the gap. The clonotype was recovered from a male donor with ankylosing spondylitis. The sequencing input was blood, either unsorted or a sorted T cell fraction (not recorded which). This chain connects TRBV7-2 to TRBJ2-2, with D perhaps matching TRBD1 (6 bases). The CDR3 loop is CASRGRTANTGELFF. As DNA, the CDR3 is TGTGCCAGCAGGGGTCGGACAGCTAACACCGGGGAGCTGTTTTTT.